This is a list of T cell receptor beta chains from one sample in a study of blood T cell repertoires in COVID-19. The assay was immunoSEQ multiplex PCR, and TCRdb's table has in-frame clones only and misses some. The data show 200,000 to 300,000 clones, around four fifths seen once. Sequencing input: peripheral blood. Receptors were obtained from a woman in her fifties or sixties with active or convalescent COVID-19. CDR3s include the opening cysteine and the closing phenylalanine or tryptophan.

J gene: TRBJ2-2
V gene: TRBV11-2
CDR3 protein: CASSLLPGLYTGELFF

J gene: TRBJ2-3
V gene: TRBV9
CDR3 protein: CASSPRLASSTDTQYF

J gene: TRBJ1-6
V gene: TRBV6-5
CDR3 protein: CASSRDGDNSPLHF

J gene: TRBJ1-1
V gene: TRBV5-1
CDR3 protein: CASSLGHLNTEAFF

J gene: TRBJ1-1
V gene: TRBV9
CDR3 protein: CASSVASRGSNTEAFF

J gene: TRBJ2-1
V gene: TRBV10-3
CDR3 protein: CAISEATNNEQFF

J gene: TRBJ2-7
V gene: TRBV27
CDR3 protein: CATVGSTSYEQYF

J gene: TRBJ1-4
V gene: TRBV2
CDR3 protein: CASSEGHEGEKLFF

J gene: TRBJ1-1
V gene: TRBV10-3
CDR3 protein: CAIQLDPGTEAFF

J gene: TRBJ2-3
V gene: TRBV27
CDR3 protein: CASSLSGSRSTDTQYF

J gene: TRBJ2-3
V gene: TRBV25-1
CDR3 protein: CASSVAGATTDTQYF

J gene: TRBJ1-5
V gene: TRBV3-1/TRBV3-2
CDR3 protein: CASSQDLGGRPQHF

J gene: TRBJ1-4
V gene: TRBV25-1
CDR3 protein: CASSEYRGSGNPVEKLFF

J gene: TRBJ1-3
V gene: TRBV11-2
CDR3 protein: CASSPTLAAPSGNTIYF

J gene: TRBJ2-5
V gene: TRBV3-1/TRBV3-2
CDR3 protein: CASSQGGSTETQYF

J gene: TRBJ2-2
V gene: TRBV7-2
CDR3 protein: CASSLVAGGGTGELFF

J gene: TRBJ1-2
V gene: TRBV7-9
CDR3 protein: CASRPKFAGGPYGYTF

J gene: TRBJ2-1
V gene: TRBV19
CDR3 protein: CASSAGLAGLGYNEQFF

J gene: TRBJ2-3
V gene: TRBV7-9
CDR3 protein: CASSIGLAGAIDTQYF

J gene: TRBJ1-2
V gene: TRBV7-9
CDR3 protein: CASSPIGDLSGGYGYTF

J gene: TRBJ2-1
V gene: TRBV4-2
CDR3 protein: CASSPPQRGLYNEQFF

J gene: TRBJ2-3
V gene: TRBV4-2
CDR3 protein: CASRDGPHGSTDTQYF

J gene: TRBJ1-1
V gene: TRBV2
CDR3 protein: CASGMRGRNTEAFF

J gene: TRBJ1-1
V gene: TRBV9
CDR3 protein: CASSARLNTEAFF

J gene: TRBJ2-3
V gene: TRBV15
CDR3 protein: CATSRDSDTQYF

J gene: TRBJ2-1
V gene: TRBV27
CDR3 protein: CASGSLASSYNEQFF

J gene: TRBJ1-2
V gene: TRBV28
CDR3 protein: CASSASTVYGYTF

J gene: TRBJ2-1
V gene: TRBV11-3
CDR3 protein: CASSLGWRGINEQFF

J gene: TRBJ2-2
V gene: TRBV6-5
CDR3 protein: CASSYLDRTSAGELFF

J gene: TRBJ2-1
V gene: TRBV24-1
CDR3 protein: CATSDPMTGSSYNEQFF

J gene: TRBJ2-2
V gene: TRBV2
CDR3 protein: CASSYTGGVTGELFF

J gene: TRBJ1-5
V gene: TRBV6-5
CDR3 protein: CASSSRTGSNQPQHF

J gene: TRBJ1-5
V gene: TRBV5-5
CDR3 protein: CASSPGTGGTPRQPQHF

J gene: TRBJ1-2
V gene: TRBV3-1/TRBV3-2
CDR3 protein: CASSQDRGGYTF

J gene: TRBJ2-1
V gene: TRBV18
CDR3 protein: CASKKLERIYNEQFF

J gene: TRBJ1-4
V gene: TRBV18
CDR3 protein: CASSPSGVLANEKLFF

J gene: TRBJ2-4
V gene: TRBV19
CDR3 protein: CASSQGTLAKNIQYF

J gene: TRBJ1-4
V gene: TRBV5-1
CDR3 protein: CASSQDRSATNEKLFF

J gene: TRBJ2-7
V gene: TRBV3-1/TRBV3-2
CDR3 protein: CASSPAGGPGYEQYF

J gene: TRBJ1-6
V gene: TRBV15
CDR3 protein: CATSRVRTGGNSPLHF

J gene: TRBJ1-5
V gene: TRBV4-2
CDR3 protein: CASSPDTTGGVNQPQHF

J gene: TRBJ2-1
V gene: TRBV5-1
CDR3 protein: CASNSGIPYNEQFF

J gene: TRBJ1-5
V gene: TRBV7-2
CDR3 protein: CASSPTRDGQPQHF

J gene: TRBJ2-5
V gene: TRBV4-1
CDR3 protein: CASSQDWLASGRNQETQYF

J gene: TRBJ1-5
V gene: TRBV27
CDR3 protein: CASSLTGVGQPQHF

J gene: TRBJ1-1
V gene: TRBV7-6
CDR3 protein: CASSLEPLGDTEAFF

J gene: TRBJ1-5
V gene: TRBV6-2/TRBV6-3
CDR3 protein: CASSFGTNNQPQHF

J gene: TRBJ1-2
V gene: TRBV6-1
CDR3 protein: CASSEANRGLNYGYTF

J gene: TRBJ1-4
V gene: TRBV19
CDR3 protein: CASSVTGVGEKLFF

J gene: TRBJ2-3
V gene: TRBV3-1/TRBV3-2
CDR3 protein: CASSRSGDTDTQYF

J gene: TRBJ2-7
V gene: TRBV10-3
CDR3 protein: CAITEENFYEQYF

J gene: TRBJ2-5
V gene: TRBV10-3
CDR3 protein: CAIREGGQETQYF

J gene: TRBJ1-5
V gene: TRBV18
CDR3 protein: CASSPPGGGGPTTRPQHF